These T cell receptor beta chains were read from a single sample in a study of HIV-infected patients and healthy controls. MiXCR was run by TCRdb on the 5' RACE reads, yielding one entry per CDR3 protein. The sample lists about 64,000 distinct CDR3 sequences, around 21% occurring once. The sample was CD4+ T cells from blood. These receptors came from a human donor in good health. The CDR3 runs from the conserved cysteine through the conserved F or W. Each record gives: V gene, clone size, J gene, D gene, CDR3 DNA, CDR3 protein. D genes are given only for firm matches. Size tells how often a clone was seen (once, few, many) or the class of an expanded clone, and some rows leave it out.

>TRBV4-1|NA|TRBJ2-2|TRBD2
TGCGCCAGCAGCCAAGATCGACTAGCGGGGTCCGGGGAGCTGTTTTTT
CASSQDRLAGSGELFF
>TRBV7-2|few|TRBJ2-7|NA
TGTGCCAGCAGCTTAGTGGGGGTGGAGTACGAGCAGTACTTC
CASSLVGVEYEQYF
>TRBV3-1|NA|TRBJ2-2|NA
TGTGCCAGCAGCCGTCTCGGCACCGGGGAGCTGTTTTTT
CASSRLGTGELFF
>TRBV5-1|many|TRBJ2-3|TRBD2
TGCGCCAGCAGCTGGGGGACTAGCGGAGATACGCAGTATTTT
CASSWGTSGDTQYF
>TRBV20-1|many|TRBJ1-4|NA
TGCAGTGCACCCCGGGGGGAAAAACTGTTTTTT
CSAPRGEKLFF
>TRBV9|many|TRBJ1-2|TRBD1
TGTGCCAGCAGCCCGTTCGGTAGGGGGCTAACGGACTATGGCTACACCTTC
CASSPFGRGLTDYGYTF
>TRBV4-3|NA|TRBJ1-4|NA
TGCGCCAGCAGCCCCGCACCCCGAACAGGGACGGGCGAAAAACTGTTTTTT
CASSPAPRTGTGEKLFF
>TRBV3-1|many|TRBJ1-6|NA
TGTGCCAGCAGCCAAGAATGGCAGAAGTCACCCCTCCACTTT
CASSQEWQKSPLHF
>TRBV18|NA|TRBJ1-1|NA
TGTGCCAGCTCACCAGCTCCTTGGGACACGAACACTGAAGCTTTCTTT
CASSPAPWDTNTEAFF
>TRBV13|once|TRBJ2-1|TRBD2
TGTGCCAGCAGCCTCGGACTAGCGAGGGTTGAGCAGTTCTTC
CASSLGLARVEQFF
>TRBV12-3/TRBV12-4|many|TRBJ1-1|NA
TGTGCCAGCAGTGGGGGGTTGAACACTGAAGCTTTCTTT
CASSGGLNTEAFF
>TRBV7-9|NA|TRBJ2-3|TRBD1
TGTGCCACCCCACAGGGGCCCACAGATACGCAGTATTTT
CATPQGPTDTQYF
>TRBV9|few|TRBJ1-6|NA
TGTGCCAGCAGCGTAGAGCCAGCCTCACCCCTCCACTTT
CASSVEPASPLHF
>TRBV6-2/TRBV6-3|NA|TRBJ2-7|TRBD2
TGTGCCAGCAGTTACTCCCTGACTAGCCTGGATTCCTACGAGCAGTACTTC
CASSYSLTSLDSYEQYF
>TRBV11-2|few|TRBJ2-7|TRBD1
TGTGCCAGCAGTTCCCCTCGACAGGGTAACGAGCAGTACTTC
CASSSPRQGNEQYF
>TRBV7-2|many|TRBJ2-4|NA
TGTGCCAGCAGCCTCATTATCCGGGACAACATACTAGCCAAAAACATTCAGTACTTC
CASSLIIRDNILAKNIQYF
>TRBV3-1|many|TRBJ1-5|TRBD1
TGTGCCAGCAGCCCAAGGACAGGGGGCGGCAATCAGCCCCAGCATTTT
CASSPRTGGGNQPQHF
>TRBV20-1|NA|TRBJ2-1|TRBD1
TGCAGTGCTAGAGATCTCCGGGACAGGGGGTACAATGAGCAGTTCTTC
CSARDLRDRGYNEQFF
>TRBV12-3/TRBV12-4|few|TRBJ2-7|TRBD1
TGTGCCAGCAGTTTAGCGCTTGGGACAGGGTCCAACGAGCAGTACTTC
CASSLALGTGSNEQYF
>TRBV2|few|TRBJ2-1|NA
TGTGCCAGCAGTGGGGGCGAGTGGGATGAGCAGTTCTTC
CASSGGEWDEQFF
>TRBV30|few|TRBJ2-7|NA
TGTGCCTGGAGTCCCGGGTTGAGGTGGGAGCAGTACTTC
CAWSPGLRWEQYF
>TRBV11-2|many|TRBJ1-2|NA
TGTGCCAGCAGCCCGTGGGGAGCGGACAGCTATGGCTACACCTTC
CASSPWGADSYGYTF
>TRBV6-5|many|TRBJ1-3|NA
TGTGCCAGCAGACCCGGACAGAGCTCTGGAAACACCATATATTTT
CASRPGQSSGNTIYF
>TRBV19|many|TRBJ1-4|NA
TGTGCCAGTAAGAGGGAGGCTAATGAAAAACTGTTTTTT
CASKREANEKLFF
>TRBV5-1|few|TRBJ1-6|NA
TGCGCCAGCAGCTTGGGGGGTGCCGGCTATTCACCCCTCCACTTT
CASSLGGAGYSPLHF
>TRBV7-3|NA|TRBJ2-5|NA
TGTGCCAGCAGCCACGGGACACCCCAAGAGACCCAGTACTTC
CASSHGTPQETQYF
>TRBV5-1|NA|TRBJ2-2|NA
TGCGCCAGCAGCCCCGGTGGGGTCCCAAACACCGGGGAGCTGTTTTTT
CASSPGGVPNTGELFF
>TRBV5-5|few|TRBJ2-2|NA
TGTGCCAGCATCCGCGTGACGGGGGCCTCCAGCGGGGAGCTGTTTTTT
CASIRVTGASSGELFF
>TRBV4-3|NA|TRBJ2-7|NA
TGCGCCAGCAGCCAAGATCCAATTGAGTACTTC
CASSQDPIEYF
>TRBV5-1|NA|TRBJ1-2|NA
TGCGCCAGCAGCTTGGCCCTAGCATATGGCTACACCTTC
CASSLALAYGYTF
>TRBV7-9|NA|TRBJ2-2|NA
TGTGCCAGCAGCTTATACTCAGGGAGTGACACCGGGGAGCTGTTTTTT
CASSLYSGSDTGELFF
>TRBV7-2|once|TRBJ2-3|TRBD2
TGTGCCAGCAGCTTAGGTCCGGGACTAAATACGCAGTATTTT
CASSLGPGLNTQYF
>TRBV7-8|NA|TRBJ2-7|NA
TGTGCCAGCAGCCCCTACACGTACGAGCAGTACTTC
CASSPYTYEQYF
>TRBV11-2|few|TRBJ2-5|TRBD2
TGTGCCAGCAGCCCCGGGACTAGAGAGACCCAGTACTTC
CASSPGTRETQYF
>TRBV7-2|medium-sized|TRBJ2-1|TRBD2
TGTGCCAGCAGCTTAGTACGCCTAGCGGATGAGCAGTTCTTC
CASSLVRLADEQFF
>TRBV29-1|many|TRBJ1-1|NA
TGCAGCGTTGTTACCTATTTTGAAGCTTTCTTT
CSVVTYFEAFF
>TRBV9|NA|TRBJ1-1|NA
TGTGCCAGCAGCGTCATGGAGGGGCTGGTTGCTTTCTTT
CASSVMEGLVAFF
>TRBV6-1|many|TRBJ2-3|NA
TGTGCCAGCAGTGTTCAGGGAGGAAGAGATACGCAGTATTTT
CASSVQGGRDTQYF
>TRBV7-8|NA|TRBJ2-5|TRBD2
TGTGCCAGCAGCTCACATTTAGCGGGAGTGACGGGAACCCAGTACTTC
CASSSHLAGVTGTQYF
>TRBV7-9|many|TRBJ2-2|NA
TGTGCCAGCAGCACGACAGGGACTACCGGGGAGCTGTTTTTT
CASSTTGTTGELFF
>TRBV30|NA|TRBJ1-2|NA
TGTGCCTCGAGTAGGAAATATGGCTACACCTTC
CASSRKYGYTF
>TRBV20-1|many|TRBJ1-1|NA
TGCAGTGCACCGACGGACACTGAAGCTTTCTTT
CSAPTDTEAFF
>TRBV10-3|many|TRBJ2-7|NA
TGTGCCATCAGTGATTCCCGAACCGCGCCCGGCGAGCAGTACTTC
CAISDSRTAPGEQYF
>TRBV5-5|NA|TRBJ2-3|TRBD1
TGTGCCAGCTCCCATCCGCAGGGGGGCACAGATACGCAGTATTTT
CASSHPQGGTDTQYF
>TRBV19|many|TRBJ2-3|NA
TGTGCCAGTAGTATGGCCAGCAGCACAGATACGCAGTATTTT
CASSMASSTDTQYF
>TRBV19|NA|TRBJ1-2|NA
TGTGCCAGTACCCGAGGCGGGGATAACTATGGCTACACCTTC
CASTRGGDNYGYTF
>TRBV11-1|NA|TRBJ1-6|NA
TGTGCCAGCAGCTCGGGACGTTCACCCCTCCACTTT
CASSSGRSPLHF
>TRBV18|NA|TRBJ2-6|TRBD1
TGTGCCAGCTCACCGTCGTCAGGGGGCTCTGGGGCCAACGTCCTGACTTTC
CASSPSSGGSGANVLTF
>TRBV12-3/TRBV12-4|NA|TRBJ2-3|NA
TGTGCCAGCAGTTTGGTCTGGGCAGATACGCAGTATTTT
CASSLVWADTQYF
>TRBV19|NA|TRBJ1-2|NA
TGTGCCAGTAGGAGGGCGGATTATGGCTACACCTTC
CASRRADYGYTF
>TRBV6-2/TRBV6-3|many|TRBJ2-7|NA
TGTGCCAGCAGTTCCGCCGGGACGGATACCTACGAGCAGTACTTC
CASSSAGTDTYEQYF
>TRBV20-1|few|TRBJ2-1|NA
TGCAGTGCCTTACCGACAGGCTATACACCCAGGAATGAGCAGTTCTTC
CSALPTGYTPRNEQFF
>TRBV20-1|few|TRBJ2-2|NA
TGCAGTGCTAGAGATTCCCGGAACACCGGGGAGCTGTTTTTT
CSARDSRNTGELFF
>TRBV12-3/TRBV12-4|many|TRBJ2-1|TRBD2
TGTGCCAGCAGTTCGGTTCTACTAGCGAGCTCCTACAATGAGCAGTTCTTC
CASSSVLLASSYNEQFF
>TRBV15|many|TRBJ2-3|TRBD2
TGTGCCACTGGGGGACTAGCGGGATACACAGATACGCAGTATTTT
CATGGLAGYTDTQYF